What follows are 3 T cell receptor beta chains derived from one specimen sequenced in a study. Each CDR3 protein is one row after TCRdb ran MiXCR on the 5' RACE reads. The sample lists roughly 9,100 distinct CDR3 sequences, around 50% occurring once. Tregs were sorted as CD4+CD25+CD127-/low cells. Material: Tregs sorted from a lymph node. Source of these receptors: a female donor with breast cancer.

The chain has TRBV7-2 and TRBJ2-1; 8 positions agree with TRBD2. CDR3 length: 16 amino acids. Losses at the gene ends were 5 bases for V and 4 bases for J; bases not matched to a gene: 10. Germline V gene data show CDR1 as SGHTA and CDR2 as FQGNSA. CDR3 region: CASSPLGREAYNEQFF. The CDR3 DNA sequence: TGTGCCAGCAGCCCACTGGGGCGGGAGGCTTACAATGAGCAGTTCTTC.

CDR3: CAIKGQGPHEQYF. Written as DNA, the CDR3 is TGTGCCATCAAGGGACAGGGTCCCCACGAGCAGTACTTC. The chain uses TRBV10-3 and TRBJ2-7; 9 nucleotides agree with TRBD1. This CDR3 has 13 amino acids. With V trimmed by 7 bases and J by 5 bases, 6 bases remained unmatched. The germline V gene encodes CDR1 ENHRY and CDR2 SYGVKD.

This sequence joins TRBV6-1 and TRBJ2-3; D gene uncertain. Germline loops: CDR1 MNHNS, CDR2 SASEGT. There are 14 residues in the CDR3. V gave up 0 bases and J gave up 5 bases, with 9 bases separating them. Here the CDR3 reads CASSEAYLGDTQYF. DNA of the CDR3: TGTGCCAGCAGTGAAGCTTATCTTGGAGATACGCAGTATTTT.